This TCR beta chain derives from a study of breast tumors, draining lymph nodes, adjacent tissues. Ten or more counts support this clonotype. Its antigen is unidentified. TCRdb independently ran MiXCR on the multiplex PCR reads; one entry per CDR3 protein. The repertoire holds roughly 49,000 distinct CDR3 sequences, with under 45% as singletons. Overall study results and limits: Tumor repertoires ranked between lymph nodes and nontumor tissue in diversity, with V and J gene preferences. Data only fit, rather than demonstrated, lymph node origin of most tumor T cells. Findings are consistent with lymph node origin and intratumoral expansion of most tumor T cells.

The source of this sequence is a female donor with breast cancer. Some clones in this sample may be carry-over from other donors' samples. The sample was breast tumor tissue.

This CDR3 is CASSPLRSGRSSYEQYF. The CDR3 DNA sequence: TGTGCCAGCTCACCACTAAGAAGCGGGAGGAGCTCCTACGAGCAGTACTTC. The chain links TRBV18 to TRBJ2-7; TRBD2 matches at 9 bases. The ends lost 1 base at V and 0 bases at J; junction bases unmatched: 7. The CDR3 runs to 17 residues. Germline lookup yields CDR1 KGHSH and CDR2 LQKENI. The full variable domain, rest sourced from reference TRBV18 and TRBJ2-7, is NAGVMQNPRHLVRRRGQEARLRCSPMKGHSHVYWYRQLPEEGLKFMVYLQKENIIDESGMPKERFSAEFPKEGPSILRIQQVVRGDSAAYFCASSPLRSGRSSYEQYFGPGTRLTVT.